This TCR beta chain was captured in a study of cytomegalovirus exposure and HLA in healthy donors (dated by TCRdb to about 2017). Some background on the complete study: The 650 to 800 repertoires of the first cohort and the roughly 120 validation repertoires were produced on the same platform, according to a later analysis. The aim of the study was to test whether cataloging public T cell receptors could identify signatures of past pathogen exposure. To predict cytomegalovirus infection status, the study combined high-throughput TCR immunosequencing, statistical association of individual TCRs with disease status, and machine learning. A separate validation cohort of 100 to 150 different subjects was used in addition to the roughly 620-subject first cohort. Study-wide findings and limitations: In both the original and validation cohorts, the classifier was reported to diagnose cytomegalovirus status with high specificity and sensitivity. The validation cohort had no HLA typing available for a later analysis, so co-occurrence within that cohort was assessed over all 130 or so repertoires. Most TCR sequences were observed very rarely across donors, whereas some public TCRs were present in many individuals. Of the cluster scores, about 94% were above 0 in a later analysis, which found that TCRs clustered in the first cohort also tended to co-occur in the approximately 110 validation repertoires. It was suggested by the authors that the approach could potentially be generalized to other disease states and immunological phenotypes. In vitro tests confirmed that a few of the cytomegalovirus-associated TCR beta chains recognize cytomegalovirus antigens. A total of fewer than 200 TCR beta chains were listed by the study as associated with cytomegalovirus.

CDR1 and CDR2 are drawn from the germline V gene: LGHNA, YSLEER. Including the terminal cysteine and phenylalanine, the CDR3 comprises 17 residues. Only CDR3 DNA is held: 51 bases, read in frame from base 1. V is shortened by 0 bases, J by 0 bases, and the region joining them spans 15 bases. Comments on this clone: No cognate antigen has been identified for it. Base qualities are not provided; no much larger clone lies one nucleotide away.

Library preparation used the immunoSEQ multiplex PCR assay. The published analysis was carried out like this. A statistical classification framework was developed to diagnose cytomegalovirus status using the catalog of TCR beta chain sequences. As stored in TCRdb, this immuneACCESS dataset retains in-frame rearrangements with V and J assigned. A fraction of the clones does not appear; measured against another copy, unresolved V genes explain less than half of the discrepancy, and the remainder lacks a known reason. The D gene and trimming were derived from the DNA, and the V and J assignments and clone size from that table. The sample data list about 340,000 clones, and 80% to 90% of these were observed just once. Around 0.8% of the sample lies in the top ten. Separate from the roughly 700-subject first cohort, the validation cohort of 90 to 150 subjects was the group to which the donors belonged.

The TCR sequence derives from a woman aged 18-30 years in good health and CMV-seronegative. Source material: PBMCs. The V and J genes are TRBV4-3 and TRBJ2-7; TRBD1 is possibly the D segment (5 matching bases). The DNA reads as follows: TGCGCCAGCAGCCAAGAGTTAGGGGCCTCGAGCTCCTACGAGCAGTACTTC. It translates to CASSQELGASSSYEQYF.